The 17 T cell receptor beta chains presented below share a single source sample, sequenced in a study of beta chain features in type 1 diabetes. What was sequenced were expressed TCRB transcripts, since all of the isolated RNA had been reverse transcribed. TCRdb's table, derived via immunoSEQ multiplex PCR, lists solely in-frame clones and lacks some. This table holds 140,000 to 150,000 clones, 40% to 60% found once. Material: Tregs from blood. These receptors were taken from a man between 18 and 35 years old in good health.

This clone has only one observation. CDR3 loop: CASSVVGTGGSGANVLTF. The CDR3 coding sequence is TGTGCCAGCAGCGTAGTTGGGACAGGGGGCTCTGGGGCCAACGTCCTGACTTTC. The rearrangement joins TRBV9 to TRBJ2-6; 11 nucleotides agree with TRBD1. The V segment lost 0 bases and the J segment 0 bases; nucleotides outside the gene matches: 2. The CDR3 extends over 18 amino acids. The V gene's germline CDR1 is SGDLS and CDR2 YYNGEE. The complete variable domain, with remaining parts taken from reference TRBV9 and TRBJ2-6, reads DSGVTQTPKHLITATGQRVTLRCSPRSGDLSVYWYQQSLDQGLQFLIQYYNGEERAKGNILERFSAQQFPDLHSELNLSSLELGDSALYFCASSVVGTGGSGANVLTFGAGSRLTVL.

This clone has a handful of counts. V usage is TRBV20-1 and J usage is TRBJ1-1; no definite D call. V was clipped by 5 bases and J by 7 bases, with 11 bases between them. CDR3 length: 11 residues. The germline V gene encodes CDR1 DFQATT and CDR2 SNEGSKA (reference sequence). For the CDR3, the DNA is TGCAGTGCTCGGAGATGGATTGAAGCTTTCTTT. As protein: CSARRWIEAFF.

A few counts support this clone. The chain combines TRBV7-2 with TRBJ2-7, with a tentative D call TRBD2 (5 bases). Trimming took off 5 bases at V and 4 bases at J, with 6 bases between the two ends. Germline assignment: CDR1 SGHTA and CDR2 FQGNSA. The CDR3 covers 11 residues. CDR3 loop: CASSREYEQYF. DNA for the CDR3: TGTGCCAGCAGCCGGGAATACGAGCAGTACTTC.

This chain links TRBV6-6 with TRBJ1-6; D gene unclear. This CDR3 comprises 15 residues. V lost 0 bases to trimming and J lost 10 bases, with 13 bases between them. CDR1 and CDR2 from the germline V gene are MNHNY and SVGAGI (reference sequence). CDR3 loop: CASSYSLGGQSPLHF. The CDR3 nucleotides are TGTGCCAGCAGTTACTCCTTGGGAGGGCAGTCACCCCTCCACTTT.

CDR3 bases: TGCGCCAGCAGCCAGCCCGGGTGGACGCAGTATTTT. It encodes CASSQPGWTQYF. V usage is TRBV4-3 and J usage is TRBJ2-3; D remains unclear. Per the germline V gene, CDR1 is LGHNA and CDR2 is YSLEER. V was cut by 3 bases and J by 9 bases, with 10 bases left in between. The CDR3 has 12 amino acids.

CDR3: CAWSLDWGRGSTHNEQFF. In DNA, the CDR3 is TGTGCCTGGAGCCTAGACTGGGGCCGCGGAAGCACACACAATGAGCAGTTCTTC. The rearrangement links TRBV30 to TRBJ2-1, with D maybe TRBD1 (5 bases). The CDR3 contains 18 residues. Germline CDR1 GTSNPN, CDR2 SVGIG (reference sequence). V dropped 3 bases and J dropped 5 bases, with 26 bases sitting between them.

V usage is TRBV19 and J usage is TRBJ2-7; a possible D gene is TRBD2 (6 bases). The ends were cut back, 3 bases at V and 4 bases at J, with 13 bases in the middle. Germline assignment: CDR1 LNHDA and CDR2 SQIVND (reference sequence). The CDR3 runs to 14 residues. CDR3 loop: CASSMRRAPYEQYF. In DNA form, the CDR3 reads TGTGCCAGTAGTATGAGGAGGGCACCGTACGAGCAGTACTTC.

This clone appeared a few times. CDR3: CASSPRLGQGFYEQYF. The CDR3 coding sequence is TGCGCCAGCAGCCCCCGGTTGGGACAGGGGTTCTACGAGCAGTACTTC. The chain uses TRBV5-1 and TRBJ2-7; TRBD1 matches at 10 bases. The CDR3 has 16 residues. Losses at the gene ends were 4 bases for V and 3 bases for J; bases not matched to a gene: 10. Germline V gives CDR1 SGHRS, CDR2 YFSETQ.

The V call is TRBV18, the J call TRBJ2-7; TRBD1 is a possible D gene (5 bases). Germline V CDR1 and CDR2: KGHSH, LQKENI. Trimming pared 1 base from V and 4 bases from J, leaving 11 bases between. The CDR3 covers 14 residues. CDR3 nucleotides: TGTGCCAGCTCACCACTACAGACAGAGTACGAGCAGTACTTC. This gives the protein CASSPLQTEYEQYF.

This chain connects TRBV4-1 to TRBJ2-2; TRBD2 matches at 16 bases. CDR1 and CDR2 from the germline V gene are MGHRA and YSYEKL. Trimming cost V 5 bases and J 4 bases; bases outside gene matches: 10. The length of the CDR3 is 19 residues. The CDR3 here is CASSGPGLAGGPGTGELFF. For the CDR3, the DNA is TGCGCCAGCAGCGGCCCGGGACTAGCGGGAGGGCCTGGCACCGGGGAGCTGTTTTTT.

The chain couples TRBV5-4 to TRBJ2-3, with TRBD2 identical over 7 bases. This CDR3 has 16 amino acids. The J segment lost 6 bases and the V segment lost 0 bases, leaving 10 bases of the junction unmatched. In germline, CDR1 is SGHNT, CDR2 YYREEE (reference sequence). In DNA, the CDR3 is TGTGCCAGCAGCTTGGCCCCTAGCGGTGGGTCTGATACGCAGTATTTT. It yields the protein CASSLAPSGGSDTQYF.

Only a few counts were recorded for this clone. The chain is built from TRBV19 and TRBJ2-5; D is possibly TRBD2 (6 bases). V gave up 7 bases and J gave up 1 base, with 13 bases separating them. Germline CDR1 and CDR2: LNHDA and SQIVND (reference sequence). This CDR3 is built from 14 residues. The CDR3 DNA sequence: TGTGCCAGTAAGGAGGGCCCCTTCCAAGAGACCCAGTACTTC. It translates to CASKEGPFQETQYF.

The V call is TRBV28, the J call TRBJ1-1; D may be TRBD1 (6 bases). The CDR3 contains 17 residues. Between the trimmed V and J ends, which lost 4 bases and 2 bases, there was a span of 20 bases. Germline V gives CDR1 MDHEN, CDR2 SYDVKM. CDR3 protein: CASSYLRPQQGNTEAFF. The DNA of the CDR3 is TGTGCCAGCAGTTACCTACGGCCCCAACAGGGCAACACTGAAGCTTTCTTT.

With regard to this clone: At one end the junction does not follow the germline gene, possibly because of a read error. V and J are TRBV10-3 and TRBJ2-7; D possibly corresponds to TRBD1 (7 bases). There are 15 residues in the CDR3. Germline values: CDR1 ENHRY, CDR2 SYGVKD. Here the CDR3 reads CVISESTGRSYEQYF. The DNA of the CDR3 is TGTGTCATCAGTGAGTCGACAGGGAGGTCCTACGAGCAGTACTTC.

This clone turned up a few times. The V and J genes are TRBV4-2 and TRBJ1-5, with 11 bases fitting TRBD1. Germline V CDR1 and CDR2: LGHNA, YNFKEQ. V trimming: 5 bases; J trimming: 6 bases; junction bases outside the gene matches: 6. CDR3 length equals 15 residues. CDR3 sequence (DNA): TGTGCCAGCAGCGACGGACAGGGGGCTCTTCAGCCCCAGCATTTT. Translating it yields CASSDGQGALQPQHF.

This chain links TRBV19 with TRBJ1-1; unclear D gene. The CDR3 has 15 residues. CDR1 LNHDA and CDR2 SQIVND come from the germline V gene (reference sequence). Trimming pared 3 bases from V and 0 bases from J, leaving 11 bases between. CDR3 bases: TGTGCCAGTAGTATCAGAATTATTATGAACACTGAAGCTTTCTTT. Translating gives CASSIRIIMNTEAFF. The whole variable domain, remainder taken from reference TRBV19 and TRBJ1-1, is DGGITQSPKYLFRKEGQNVTLSCEQNLNHDAMYWYRQDPGQGLRLIYYSQIVNDFQKGDIAEGYSVSREKKESFPLTVTSAQKNPTAFYLCASSIRIIMNTEAFFGQGTRLTVV.

The table lists this clone with a few counts. V usage is TRBV5-1 and J usage is TRBJ2-1; 13 positions agree with TRBD2. The CDR3 totals 16 residues. V lost 1 base and J lost 4; bases outside the gene matches: 2. CDR1 is SGHRS, CDR2 YFSETQ, per germline. The DNA of the CDR3 is TGCGCCAGCAGCTTGAGACTAGCGGGAGGATACAATGAGCAGTTCTTC. It specifies CASSLRLAGGYNEQFF.